Presented here are 8 T cell receptor beta chains from one specimen sequenced in a study of human T cells and chemical hapten exposure. Each CDR3 protein is one row after TCRdb ran MiXCR on the RACE reads. The sample carries approximately 350,000 distinct CDR3 sequences, around 6% recorded once. Noted time point: patch test 2, 6 weeks after DPC sensitization. Treatment denoted: therapeutic diphenylcyclopropenone sensitization with weekly scalp DPC. Sequenced here: whole blood, sampled in connection with sensitization to the hapten diphenylcyclopropenone (DPC). These receptor sequences come from a young woman with alopecia areata. Some clones in this sample may be carry-over from other donors' samples.

The V and J genes are TRBV2 and TRBJ1-1; tentative D call: TRBD1 (6 bases). V lost 6 bases to trimming and J lost 10 bases, with 18 bases between them. The length of the CDR3 is 13 residues. Germline V gene sequence: CDR1 SNHLY, CDR2 FYNNEI. CDR3 in amino acids: CASRGTGGPSAFF. CDR3 DNA sequence: TGTGCCAGCAGGGGCACGGGGGGCCCGTCAGCTTTCTTT.

This clonotype was counted only a few times. The J gene is TRBJ1-1, the V gene TRBV2; a possible D gene is TRBD1 (6 bases). The ends were cut back, 4 bases at V and 1 base at J, with 16 bases in the middle. Germline values: CDR1 SNHLY, CDR2 FYNNEI. CDR3 length: 16 residues. DNA for the CDR3: TGTGCCAGCAGTGTTCCGCAGGGGATCCCGAACACTGAAGCTTTCTTT. Translating it yields CASSVPQGIPNTEAFF.

Points on this clonotype: Being one base from a much bigger clone, this may be a read error. This is likely a read error, given that the CDR3 carries no conserved phenylalanine or tryptophan at its end. The CDR3 protein is CSVRNRVWGYTL. Written as DNA, the CDR3 is TGCAGCGTTCGAAACCGTGTCTGGGGCTACACCCTC. The chain has TRBV29-1 and TRBJ1-2; no clear D. Trimming pared 5 bases from V and 8 bases from J, leaving 15 bases between. The CDR3 length is 12 residues. Per germline, CDR1 SQVTM and CDR2 ANQGSEA.

Only a few counts were recorded for this clonotype. This rearrangement joins TRBV5-6 to TRBJ2-5; weak D call: TRBD1 (5 bases). Trimming removed 1 base at V and 5 bases at J, with 18 bases between. The CDR3 sequence is 16 residues long. Germline V gene lookup returns CDR1 SGHDT and CDR2 YYEEEE. The CDR3 DNA is TGTGCCAGCAGCTTGATCGGCAGGGTAAAAAGTGAGACCCAGTACTTC. Translated, it gives CASSLIGRVKSETQYF. Based on the CDR3 plus reference TRBV5-6 and TRBJ2-5, the full variable domain is DAGVTQSPTHLIKTRGQQVTLRCSPKSGHDTVSWYQQALGQGPQFIFQYYEEEERQRGNFPDRFSGHQFPNYSSELNVNALLLGDSALYLCASSLIGRVKSETQYFGPGTRLLVL.

In its sample, this clonotype was seen a few times. The chain is built from TRBV5-8 and TRBJ1-1, with D unclear. Trimming pared 4 bases from V and 1 base from J, leaving 8 bases between. The CDR3 consists of 13 residues. Germline CDR1 reads SGHTS; CDR2 reads YDEGEE. CDR3: CASSIRQNTEAFF. In nucleotides, the CDR3 is TGTGCCAGCAGCATCCGACAGAACACTGAAGCTTTCTTT.

This clonotype has ten or more counts. V and J are TRBV2 and TRBJ2-1; the D is unclear. From germline, CDR1 is SNHLY and CDR2 FYNNEI. V was cut by 1 base and J by 7 bases, with 2 bases left in between. The CDR3 totals 11 residues. CDR3 loop: CASSEENEQFF. The CDR3 DNA is TGTGCCAGCAGTGAAGAAAATGAGCAGTTCTTC.

The V gene is TRBV4-3, the J gene TRBJ2-7; TRBD2 might be the D (5 bases). V lost 0 bases, J lost 6 bases, and 12 bases lay in between. Germline lookup yields CDR1 LGHNA and CDR2 YSLEER. The CDR3 spans 14 residues. The CDR3 DNA is TGCGCCAGCAGCCAAGAGAACAAACGGGGCGAGCAGTACTTC. Protein sequence: CASSQENKRGEQYF.

The CDR3 loop is CASSPGAGLLSPLHF. CDR3 nucleotide sequence: TGTGCCAGCAGCCCCGGGGCAGGGCTACTTTCACCCCTCCACTTT. V is TRBV13 and J is TRBJ1-6; TRBD1 is a possible D gene (5 bases). The CDR3 is 15 residues long. The germline CDR1 and CDR2 sequences are PRHDT and FYEKMQ (reference sequence). V was shortened by 5 bases and J by 9 bases, with 17 bases between the two germline ends.